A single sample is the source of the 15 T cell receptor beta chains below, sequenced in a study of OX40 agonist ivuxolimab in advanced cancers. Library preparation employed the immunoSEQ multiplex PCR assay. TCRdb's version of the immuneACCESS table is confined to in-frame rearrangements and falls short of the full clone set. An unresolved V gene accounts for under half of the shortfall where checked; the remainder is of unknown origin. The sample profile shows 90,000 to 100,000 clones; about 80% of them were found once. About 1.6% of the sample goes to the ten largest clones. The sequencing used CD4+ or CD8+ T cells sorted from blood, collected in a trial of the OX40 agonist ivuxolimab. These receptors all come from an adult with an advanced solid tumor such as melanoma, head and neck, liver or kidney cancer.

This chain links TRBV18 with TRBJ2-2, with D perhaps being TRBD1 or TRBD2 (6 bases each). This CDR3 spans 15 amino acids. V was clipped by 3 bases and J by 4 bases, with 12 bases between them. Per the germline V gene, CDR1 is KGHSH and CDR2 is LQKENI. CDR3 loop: CASSPGGHSTGELFF. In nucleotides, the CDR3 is TGTGCCAGCTCACCGGGGGGCCACTCCACCGGGGAGCTGTTTTTT.

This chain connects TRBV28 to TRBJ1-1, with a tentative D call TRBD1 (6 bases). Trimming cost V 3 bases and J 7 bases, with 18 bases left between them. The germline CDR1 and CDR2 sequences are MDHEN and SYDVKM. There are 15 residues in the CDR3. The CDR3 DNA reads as TGTGCCAGCAGTTTCGGGGGGACACTAATTAATGAAGCTTTCTTT. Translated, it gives CASSFGGTLINEAFF. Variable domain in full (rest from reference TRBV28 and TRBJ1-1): DVKVTQSSRYLVKRTGEKVFLECVQDMDHENMFWYRQDPGLGLRLIYFSYDVKMKEKGDIPEGYSVSREKKERFSLILESASTNQTSMYLCASSFGGTLINEAFFGQGTRLTVV.

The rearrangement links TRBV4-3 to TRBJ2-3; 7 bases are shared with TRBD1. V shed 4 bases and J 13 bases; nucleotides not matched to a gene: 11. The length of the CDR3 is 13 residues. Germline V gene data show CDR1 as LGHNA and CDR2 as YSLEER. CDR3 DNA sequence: TGCGCCAGCAGCCTGCACGGAGAAGGGGGCAAGTATTTT. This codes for CASSLHGEGGKYF.

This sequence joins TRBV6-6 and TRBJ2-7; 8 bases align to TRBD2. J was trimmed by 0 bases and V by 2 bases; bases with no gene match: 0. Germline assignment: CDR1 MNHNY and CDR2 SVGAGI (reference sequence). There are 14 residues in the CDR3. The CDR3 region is CASSYSGSSYEQYF. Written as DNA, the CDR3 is TGTGCCAGCAGTTACAGCGGGAGCTCCTACGAGCAGTACTTC.

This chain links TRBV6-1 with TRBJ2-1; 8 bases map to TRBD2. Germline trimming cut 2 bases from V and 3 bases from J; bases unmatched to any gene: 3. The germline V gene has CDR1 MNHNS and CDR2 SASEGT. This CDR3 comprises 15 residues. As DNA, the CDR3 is TGTGCCAGCAGTGAACTCCTAGCGGGCTACAATGAGCAGTTCTTC. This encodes CASSELLAGYNEQFF.

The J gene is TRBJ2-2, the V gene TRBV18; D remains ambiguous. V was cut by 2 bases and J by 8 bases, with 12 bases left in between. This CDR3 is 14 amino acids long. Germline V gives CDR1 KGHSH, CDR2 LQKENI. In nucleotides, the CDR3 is TGTGCCAGCTCACCAGTGGGGATCTCGGGGGAGCTGTTTTTT. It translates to CASSPVGISGELFF.

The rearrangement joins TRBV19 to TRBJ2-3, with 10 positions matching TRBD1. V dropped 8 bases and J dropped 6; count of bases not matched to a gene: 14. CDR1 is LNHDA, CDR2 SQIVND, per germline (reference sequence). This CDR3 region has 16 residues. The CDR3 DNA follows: TGTGCCAGTCAATCCGGGACAGGGGATAAATGGGATACGCAGTATTTT. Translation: CASQSGTGDKWDTQYF.

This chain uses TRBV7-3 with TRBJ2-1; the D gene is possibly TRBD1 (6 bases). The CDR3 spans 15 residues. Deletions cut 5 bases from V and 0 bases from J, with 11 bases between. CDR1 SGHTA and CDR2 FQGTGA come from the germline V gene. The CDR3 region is CASSPDRNSYNEQFF. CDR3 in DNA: TGTGCCAGCAGCCCGGACAGAAACTCCTACAATGAGCAGTTCTTC.

CDR3 DNA sequence: TGTGCCAGCAGCTCTGTAGCTGGAAACACCATATATTTT. It codes for CASSSVAGNTIYF. V is TRBV5-4 and J is TRBJ1-3; D remains unclear. Germline assignment: CDR1 SGHNT and CDR2 YYREEE (reference sequence). The germline V and J ends were trimmed by 3 bases and 2 bases, with 6 bases remaining between them. The CDR3 covers 13 residues.

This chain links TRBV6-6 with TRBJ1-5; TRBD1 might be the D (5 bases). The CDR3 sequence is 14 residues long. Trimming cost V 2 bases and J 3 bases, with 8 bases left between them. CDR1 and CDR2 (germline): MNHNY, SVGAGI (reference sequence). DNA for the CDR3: TGTGCCAGCAGTTACGACAGCCCCAATCAGCCCCAGCATTTT. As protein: CASSYDSPNQPQHF.

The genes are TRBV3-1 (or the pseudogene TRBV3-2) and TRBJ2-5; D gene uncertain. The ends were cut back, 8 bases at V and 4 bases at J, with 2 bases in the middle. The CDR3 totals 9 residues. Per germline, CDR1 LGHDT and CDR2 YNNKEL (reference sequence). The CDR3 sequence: CASGETQYF. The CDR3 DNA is TGTGCCAGCGGAGAGACCCAGTACTTC.

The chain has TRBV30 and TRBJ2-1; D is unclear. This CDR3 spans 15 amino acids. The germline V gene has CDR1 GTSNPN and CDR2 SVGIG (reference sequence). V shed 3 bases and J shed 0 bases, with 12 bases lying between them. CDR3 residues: CAWRGLRSSYNEQFF. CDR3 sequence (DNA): TGTGCCTGGAGAGGCCTACGGAGCTCCTACAATGAGCAGTTCTTC.

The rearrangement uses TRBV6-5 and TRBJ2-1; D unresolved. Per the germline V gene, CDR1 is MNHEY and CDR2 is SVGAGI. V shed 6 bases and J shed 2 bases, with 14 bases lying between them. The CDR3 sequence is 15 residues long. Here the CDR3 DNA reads TGTGCCAGCAGATTGACCCGATCCCCCTACAATGAGCAGTTCTTC. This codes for CASRLTRSPYNEQFF.

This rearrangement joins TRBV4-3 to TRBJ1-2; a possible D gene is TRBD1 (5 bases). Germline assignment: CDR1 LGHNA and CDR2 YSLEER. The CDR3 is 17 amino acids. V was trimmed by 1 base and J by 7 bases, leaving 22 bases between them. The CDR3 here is CASSQVGAPQRDFGYTF. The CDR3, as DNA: TGCGCCAGCAGCCAAGTTGGGGCGCCGCAGAGGGATTTTGGCTACACCTTC.

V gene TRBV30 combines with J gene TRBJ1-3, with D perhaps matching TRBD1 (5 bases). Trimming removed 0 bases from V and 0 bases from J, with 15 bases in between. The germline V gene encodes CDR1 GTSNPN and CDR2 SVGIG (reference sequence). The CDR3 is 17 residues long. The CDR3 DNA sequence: TGTGCCTGGAGTGTACGGGGAGGGACCCTCTCTGGAAACACCATATATTTT. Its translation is CAWSVRGGTLSGNTIYF.